Listed below are T cell receptor beta chains from one sample, sequenced in a study of blood T cell repertoires in COVID-19. The repertoire was sequenced with immunoSEQ multiplex PCR; TCRdb's copy has only in-frame clones and lacks some. The table records roughly 200,000 clones, approximately 82% of them present only once. Sample: peripheral blood. Every receptor here comes from a human donor in a cohort sampled during active COVID-19. Both conserved end residues are part of each CDR3. Each record gives: V gene, J gene, D gene, clone size, CDR3 protein, CDR3 DNA. The D gene is left open where the match is weak. Size is stated for part of the rows, as once, few or many counts, or as a class when the clone is expanded.

v_gene: TRBV5-1
j_gene: TRBJ2-3
d_gene: NA
abundance: NA
CDR3aa: CASSPGTVPTDTQYF
CDR3nt: TGCGCCAGCAGCCCTGGTACGGTACCCACAGATACGCAGTATTTT

v_gene: TRBV18
j_gene: TRBJ1-6
d_gene: NA
abundance: few
CDR3aa: CASSVSSRENSPLHF
CDR3nt: TGTGCCAGCTCAGTCTCAAGCAGGGAAAATTCACCCCTCCACTTT

v_gene: TRBV3-1/TRBV3-2
j_gene: TRBJ2-7
d_gene: TRBD2
abundance: NA
CDR3aa: CASSIGSRLAGGGDF
CDR3nt: TGTGCCAGCAGTATAGGGTCGAGACTAGCGGGAGGGGGGGACTTC

v_gene: TRBV28
j_gene: TRBJ2-7
d_gene: TRBD2
abundance: once
CDR3aa: CASSSAGGGPLEQYF
CDR3nt: TGTGCCAGCAGTTCCGCGGGGGGTGGTCCCCTCGAGCAGTACTTC

v_gene: TRBV18
j_gene: TRBJ2-7
d_gene: TRBD1
abundance: NA
CDR3aa: CASSRTTGAKYEQYF
CDR3nt: TGTGCCAGCTCACGGACGACAGGGGCCAAGTACGAGCAGTACTTC

v_gene: TRBV7-9
j_gene: TRBJ2-1
d_gene: TRBD1
abundance: NA
CDR3aa: CASSLGTGGNEQFF
CDR3nt: TGTGCCAGCAGCTTGGGCACAGGGGGCAATGAGCAGTTCTTC

v_gene: TRBV19
j_gene: TRBJ1-2
d_gene: TRBD1
abundance: NA
CDR3aa: CASSSGTGSPQKGYTF
CDR3nt: TGTGCCAGTAGCAGCGGGACAGGCTCCCCTCAAAAAGGCTACACCTTC

v_gene: TRBV28
j_gene: TRBJ1-1
d_gene: NA
abundance: few
CDR3aa: CASSFSPNSTSPSNTEAFF
CDR3nt: TGTGCCAGCAGTTTCTCGCCTAACAGCACCTCACCCTCGAACACTGAAGCTTTCTTT

v_gene: TRBV12-3/TRBV12-4
j_gene: TRBJ1-4
d_gene: NA
abundance: NA
CDR3aa: CASSLGQNEKLFF
CDR3nt: TGTGCCAGCAGTTTAGGCCAGAATGAAAAACTGTTTTTT

v_gene: TRBV5-1
j_gene: TRBJ2-5
d_gene: TRBD2
abundance: NA
CDR3aa: CASSLGLAAQETQYF
CDR3nt: TGCGCCAGCAGCTTGGGACTAGCGGCCCAAGAGACCCAGTACTTC

v_gene: TRBV5-1
j_gene: TRBJ2-5
d_gene: TRBD1
abundance: once
CDR3aa: CASSLFLGGSETQYF
CDR3nt: TGCGCCAGCAGCCTCTTTCTAGGGGGCTCAGAGACCCAGTACTTC

v_gene: TRBV7-2
j_gene: TRBJ2-7
d_gene: TRBD2
abundance: NA
CDR3aa: CASSTSGLAVEQYF
CDR3nt: TGTGCCAGCAGCACGTCGGGACTAGCTGTGGAGCAGTACTTC

v_gene: TRBV10-2
j_gene: TRBJ2-1
d_gene: TRBD2
abundance: NA
CDR3aa: CASRGLAGYNEQFF
CDR3nt: TGCGCCAGCAGAGGACTAGCGGGATACAATGAGCAGTTCTTC

v_gene: TRBV19
j_gene: TRBJ1-2
d_gene: TRBD1
abundance: NA
CDR3aa: CASSIEYGTGAGYGYTF
CDR3nt: TGTGCCAGTAGTATAGAGTATGGGACAGGCGCGGGGTATGGCTACACCTTC

v_gene: TRBV5-6
j_gene: TRBJ1-1
d_gene: TRBD1
abundance: NA
CDR3aa: CASSHTRDSLF
CDR3nt: TGTGCCAGCAGCCACACCCGGGACAGTCTTTTT

v_gene: TRBV28
j_gene: TRBJ1-6
d_gene: NA
abundance: NA
CDR3aa: CASSLRQNNSPLHF
CDR3nt: TGTGCCAGCAGTTTGAGGCAAAATAATTCACCCCTCCACTTT